Given below is one T cell receptor beta chain in context. The antigen remains unidentified. Then a second PCR, running about 6 to 11 cycles, was carried out with a sample-barcoded 5' primer and a J-beta primer mix. TCRdb reprocessed the 5' RACE reads with MiXCR, giving one entry per CDR3 protein. The data hold about 1.4 million distinct CDR3 sequences, with roughly 64% observed a single time. The CDR3 totals 15 residues. From germline, CDR1 is LGHNA and CDR2 YSLEER. V was clipped by 0 bases and J by 8 bases, with 16 bases between them. These data belong to a study of blood T cells in healthy people across ages. Notes on the study in general: Aged donors had fewer naive CD4+ cells and lower diversity than long-lived donors. Researchers deemed the diversity estimates from one million T cells underestimates.

Collection of about 9.4 milliliters of peripheral blood was performed for each donor. The authors isolated at least 6 million PBMCs per sample. The V call is TRBV4-3, the J call TRBJ1-2; D is unresolved. The origin of this receptor is a man between 18 and 29 years old in good health. Material for sequencing was blood. CDR3: CASSQDLGGRVGYTF. The DNA of the CDR3 is TGCGCCAGCAGCCAAGACCTGGGTGGAAGGGTCGGCTACACCTTC.